This T cell receptor beta chain emerged from a study of T cells in Graves' hyperthyroidism and ophthalmopathy. Amplified regions were TCR beta CDR3 sequences from RNA transcripts. The study used the HTBI primer set for a first-round RT-PCR of the TCR CDR3. TCRdb independently ran MiXCR on the multiplex PCR reads; one entry per CDR3 protein. Here the sample spans roughly 740,000 distinct CDR3 sequences, less than 20% being singletons. This clonotype has just a few counts. This CDR3 is built from 10 residues. The V gene lost 8 bases and the J gene lost 15 bases, with 14 bases spanning the gap. Per germline, CDR1 MDHEN and CDR2 SYDVKM.

The sequence was obtained from a man younger than 35 with Graves' hyperthyroidism. Sequences were obtained from blood. The V call is TRBV28, the J call TRBJ2-1, with TRBD2 as a possible D gene (5 bases). In DNA, the CDR3 is TGTGCCAGCTTCGGGGTAGAAGCGTTCTTC. Its translation is CASFGVEAFF.